A selection of T cell receptor beta chains follows, all from one sample in a study of cytomegalovirus exposure and HLA in healthy donors. Libraries were prepared by immunoSEQ multiplex PCR; TCRdb keeps only in-frame clonotypes and omits some of them. Here the sample spans some 140,000 clones, roughly 85% being singletons. Specimen: PBMCs. The source is a middle-aged man in good health and CMV-seropositive. Each CDR3 is given with its conserved first and last residue. Each record gives: CDR3 protein, CDR3 DNA, clone size, V gene, J gene, D gene. A D gene is named only where the DNA matches it firmly. The size entry is marked missing in some rows and otherwise reads once, few, many or a size class.

CDR3: CASSSSGGDSYNEQFF
DNA: TGTGCCAGCAGTAGTAGCGGGGGGGACTCCTACAATGAGCAGTTCTTC
size: NA
V: TRBV7-9
J: TRBJ2-1
D: TRBD2

CDR3: CASSLSGAGNIQYF
DNA: TGTGCCAGCAGCTTGTCAGGGGCTGGAAACATTCAGTACTTC
size: NA
V: TRBV5-5
J: TRBJ2-4
D: NA

CDR3: CASSADGGGQGPYNEQFF
DNA: TGCGCCAGCAGCGCGGACGGGGGGGGACAGGGGCCCTACAATGAGCAGTTCTTC
size: few
V: TRBV5-1
J: TRBJ2-1
D: TRBD1

CDR3: CASSREPKTLKSGGTEAFF
DNA: TGTGCCAGCTCACGAGAGCCTAAGACTCTGAAGTCGGGGGGTACTGAAGCTTTCTTT
size: NA
V: TRBV18
J: TRBJ1-1
D: NA

CDR3: CASSLGSSGKFYEQYF
DNA: TGTGCCAGCAGCTTAGGGTCTAGCGGGAAGTTCTACGAGCAGTACTTC
size: NA
V: TRBV7-8
J: TRBJ2-7
D: TRBD2

CDR3: CASSGGQRYQPQHF
DNA: TGTGCCAGCAGTGGGGGACAAAGATATCAGCCCCAGCATTTT
size: few
V: TRBV28
J: TRBJ1-5
D: NA

CDR3: CASSLSFYEQYF
DNA: TGTGCCAGCAGCTTGTCCTTTTACGAGCAGTACTTC
size: NA
V: TRBV5-4
J: TRBJ2-7
D: NA

CDR3: CASSLVLREQETQYF
DNA: TGTGCCAGCAGCTTGGTGTTAAGGGAGCAAGAGACCCAGTACTTC
size: NA
V: TRBV5-6
J: TRBJ2-5
D: NA

CDR3: CASSQEVLGGLKTGNTIYF
DNA: TGCGCCAGCAGCCAAGAGGTCCTCGGGGGGCTAAAAACTGGAAACACCATATATTTT
size: NA
V: TRBV4-1
J: TRBJ1-3
D: NA

CDR3: CASSMDRAGINIQYF
DNA: TGTGCCAGCAGCATGGACAGGGCGGGTATAAACATTCAGTACTTC
size: large
V: TRBV27
J: TRBJ2-4
D: TRBD1

CDR3: CASSVEGTGGLEKLFF
DNA: TGTGCCAGCAGCGTAGAGGGGACAGGGGGTTTGGAAAAACTGTTTTTT
size: NA
V: TRBV9
J: TRBJ1-4
D: TRBD1

CDR3: CASRIGTLAQPQHF
DNA: TGTGCCAGCAGAATAGGGACTTTGGCTCAGCCCCAGCATTTT
size: NA
V: TRBV28
J: TRBJ1-5
D: NA

CDR3: CASGTGTGDTEAFF
DNA: TGTGCCAGCGGGACCGGGACAGGGGACACTGAAGCTTTCTTT
size: NA
V: TRBV9
J: TRBJ1-1
D: TRBD1

CDR3: CASSSTQARGEAFF
DNA: TGTGCCAGCAGCTCGACTCAGGCGCGGGGCGAAGCTTTCTTT
size: NA
V: TRBV7-8
J: TRBJ1-1
D: NA

CDR3: CASSQVRRLAGGDTQYF
DNA: TGCGCCAGCAGCCAAGTCCGCCGACTAGCGGGAGGAGATACGCAGTATTTT
size: NA
V: TRBV4-1
J: TRBJ2-3
D: TRBD2

CDR3: CASSLVGGRSTDTQYF
DNA: TGCGCCAGCAGCTTGGTTGGAGGGAGAAGCACAGATACGCAGTATTTT
size: NA
V: TRBV5-1
J: TRBJ2-3
D: NA

CDR3: CASSLVGAALNEQFF
DNA: TGTGCCAGCAGCTTGGTGGGTGCGGCCCTCAATGAGCAGTTCTTC
size: NA
V: TRBV5-4
J: TRBJ2-1
D: NA

CDR3: CASSWGNGWGQDRLTF
DNA: TGTGCCAGCAGCTGGGGGAATGGATGGGGGCAAGATCGGCTTACCTTC
size: NA
V: TRBV11-2
J: TRBJ1-2
D: NA

CDR3: CASSLALREAGNTIYF
DNA: TGTGCCAGCAGCTTAGCTCTCAGAGAGGCTGGAAACACCATATATTTT
size: NA
V: TRBV7-6
J: TRBJ1-3
D: NA

CDR3: CASSPSSLTSYEQYF
DNA: TGTGCCAGTAGTCCGTCGTCTCTAACCTCCTACGAGCAGTACTTC
size: once
V: TRBV19
J: TRBJ2-7
D: NA

CDR3: CASMTGNPGTEAFF
DNA: TGTGCCAGCATGACGGGAAATCCGGGGACTGAAGCTTTCTTT
size: NA
V: TRBV6-1
J: TRBJ1-1
D: NA

CDR3: CASSQVMLAVYEQYF
DNA: TGCGCCAGCAGCCAAGTAATGCTAGCGGTCTACGAGCAGTACTTC
size: once
V: TRBV4-1
J: TRBJ2-7
D: TRBD2

CDR3: CASSLAGNEQYF
DNA: TGCGCCAGCAGCTTAGCCGGGAACGAGCAGTACTTC
size: NA
V: TRBV5-1
J: TRBJ2-7
D: NA

CDR3: CASSEEGAGPYNEQFF
DNA: TGTGCCAGCAGCGAGGAGGGAGCGGGTCCCTACAATGAGCAGTTCTTC
size: NA
V: TRBV9
J: TRBJ2-1
D: NA

CDR3: CASSYKGGRRTDTQYF
DNA: TGTGCCAGCAGTTATAAAGGGGGTCGTCGCACAGATACGCAGTATTTT
size: NA
V: TRBV6-5
J: TRBJ2-3
D: NA

CDR3: CASSSTLTGGTGELFF
DNA: TGTGCCAGCAGTTCCACTTTAACGGGAGGGACCGGGGAGCTGTTTTTT
size: NA
V: TRBV6-5
J: TRBJ2-2
D: TRBD2

CDR3: CASRKGGLPSGANVLTF
DNA: TGTGCCAGCAGGAAGGGGGGGCTGCCCTCTGGGGCCAACGTCCTGACTTTC
size: NA
V: TRBV9
J: TRBJ2-6
D: NA

CDR3: CASSLYLGSHSNQPQHF
DNA: TGTGCCAGCAGCTTATATTTGGGCAGCCATAGCAATCAGCCCCAGCATTTT
size: NA
V: TRBV7-2
J: TRBJ1-5
D: NA

CDR3: CASGPTALDEQYF
DNA: TGTGCCAGCGGCCCGACAGCCCTAGACGAGCAGTACTTC
size: NA
V: TRBV10-3
J: TRBJ2-7
D: NA

CDR3: CASSVDSAGSTDTQYF
DNA: TGTGCCAGCAGCGTAGACTCTGCGGGAAGCACAGATACGCAGTATTTT
size: NA
V: TRBV9
J: TRBJ2-3
D: NA

CDR3: CASSPPRDRDRSGYTF
DNA: TGTGCCAGCAGCCCCCCTCGAGACCGGGACAGAAGCGGCTACACCTTC
size: once
V: TRBV7-6
J: TRBJ1-2
D: TRBD1

CDR3: CASSPRGPIYEQYF
DNA: TGTGCCAGCAGCCCCAGGGGGCCCATCTACGAGCAGTACTTC
size: NA
V: TRBV7-9
J: TRBJ2-7
D: TRBD1

CDR3: CASSERGTPWGSPLHF
DNA: TGTGCCAGCAGCGAGAGGGGGACCCCGTGGGGTTCACCCCTCCACTTT
size: NA
V: TRBV21-1
J: TRBJ1-6
D: NA

CDR3: CAISEEGQGAYEQYF
DNA: TGTGCCATCAGTGAGGAGGGACAGGGGGCCTACGAGCAGTACTTC
size: NA
V: TRBV10-3
J: TRBJ2-7
D: TRBD1

CDR3: CASTGTGRETQYF
DNA: TGTGCCAGCACCGGGACAGGGCGAGAGACCCAGTACTTC
size: NA
V: TRBV2
J: TRBJ2-5
D: TRBD1

CDR3: CASSSRQGSDTQYF
DNA: TGTGCCAGCAGCTCCAGACAGGGCTCAGATACGCAGTATTTT
size: NA
V: TRBV13
J: TRBJ2-3
D: TRBD1

CDR3: CASSLHGTSGKSSYF
DNA: TGTGCCAGCAGCTTGCATGGGACTAGCGGAAAAAGTTCGTACTTC
size: NA
V: TRBV7-2
J: TRBJ2-5
D: TRBD2

CDR3: CASSSPDRLPYEQYF
DNA: TGCGCCAGCAGCTCCCCGGACAGGTTGCCCTACGAGCAGTACTTC
size: NA
V: TRBV5-1
J: TRBJ2-7
D: TRBD1

CDR3: CASRQGNQPQHF
DNA: TGTGCCAGCAGACAGGGGAATCAGCCCCAGCATTTT
size: NA
V: TRBV28
J: TRBJ1-5
D: TRBD1

CDR3: CASSLDAGATKNIQYF
DNA: TGCGCCAGCAGCTTGGACGCGGGAGCGACCAAAAACATTCAGTACTTC
size: NA
V: TRBV5-1
J: TRBJ2-4
D: TRBD2

CDR3: CASSYSITGSRTQYF
DNA: TGTGCCAGCAGTTACTCGATCACGGGGTCCAGGACCCAGTACTTC
size: NA
V: TRBV6-5
J: TRBJ2-5
D: NA

CDR3: CASSTGRWSNQPQHF
DNA: TGTGCCAGTAGCACAGGGCGGTGGAGCAATCAGCCCCAGCATTTT
size: few
V: TRBV19
J: TRBJ1-5
D: NA

CDR3: CASSNWAGGSRPFF
DNA: NA
size: NA
V: TRBV21-1
J: TRBJ2-1
D: NA

CDR3: CASSPSGGGNTEAFF
DNA: TGTGCCAGCAGTCCTAGCGGTGGCGGGAACACTGAAGCTTTCTTT
size: NA
V: TRBV7-3
J: TRBJ1-1
D: NA

CDR3: CSVSRTSDSDTQYF
DNA: TGCAGCGTTTCCAGGACTAGCGATTCAGATACGCAGTATTTT
size: NA
V: TRBV29-1
J: TRBJ2-3
D: TRBD2

CDR3: CASSEEAGVYNEQFF
DNA: TGTGCCAGCAGTGAAGAAGCGGGAGTCTACAATGAGCAGTTCTTC
size: NA
V: TRBV2
J: TRBJ2-1
D: TRBD2

CDR3: CASSTGQEPYEQYF
DNA: TGCGCCAGCAGCACAGGACAGGAGCCCTACGAGCAGTACTTC
size: NA
V: TRBV5-1
J: TRBJ2-7
D: TRBD1